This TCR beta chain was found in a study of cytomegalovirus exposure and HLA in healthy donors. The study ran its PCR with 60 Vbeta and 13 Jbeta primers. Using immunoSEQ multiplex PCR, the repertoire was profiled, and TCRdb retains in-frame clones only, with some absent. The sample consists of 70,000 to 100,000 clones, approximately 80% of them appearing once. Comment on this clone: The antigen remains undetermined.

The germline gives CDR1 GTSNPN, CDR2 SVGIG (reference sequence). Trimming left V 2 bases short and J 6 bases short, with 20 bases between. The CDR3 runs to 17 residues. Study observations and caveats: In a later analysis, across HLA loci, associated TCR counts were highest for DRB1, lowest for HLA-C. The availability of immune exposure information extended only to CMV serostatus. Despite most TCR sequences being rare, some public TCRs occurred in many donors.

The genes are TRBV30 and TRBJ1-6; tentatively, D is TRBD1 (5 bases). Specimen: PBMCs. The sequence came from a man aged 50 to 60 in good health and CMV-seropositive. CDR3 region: CAWSQPAAGQGNSPLHF. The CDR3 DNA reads TGTGCCTGGAGTCAGCCGGCGGCGGGGCAGGGTAATTCACCCCTCCACTTT.